This entry lists 27 T cell receptor beta chains sequenced from one sample in a study of shared T cell receptors in the human thymus. Generated by immunoSEQ multiplex PCR, the TCRdb table keeps only in-frame clones and is missing some. The table has a few hundred thousand clones, around 95% seen once. The sample taken for sequencing was thymocytes. These receptors were obtained from a human donor.

This chain connects TRBV28 to TRBJ1-4, with D maybe TRBD1 (5 bases). From germline, CDR1 is MDHEN and CDR2 SYDVKM. V lost 7 bases to trimming and J lost 3 bases, with 9 bases between them. The CDR3 sequence is 13 residues long. For the CDR3, the DNA is TGTGCCAGCACCGGGGGGGCTAATGAAAAACTGTTTTTT. This translates into CASTGGANEKLFF.

The J gene is TRBJ1-2, the V gene TRBV29-1; 9 nucleotides line up with TRBD1. The V gene's germline CDR1 is SQVTM and CDR2 ANQGSEA. V gave up 6 bases and J gave up 6 bases; unmatched junction bases: 5. This CDR3 is built from 12 residues. This CDR3 reads CSVQQGANGYTF. CDR3 bases: TGCAGCGTCCAACAGGGGGCAAATGGCTACACCTTC.

V usage is TRBV27 and J usage is TRBJ2-5; D is unclear. V was pared by 6 bases and J by 3 bases, with 11 bases between. Germline-derived CDR1 and CDR2 are MNHEY and SMNVEV (reference sequence). This CDR3 has 13 residues. CDR3 residues: CASSHAWEETQYF. Written as DNA, the CDR3 is TGTGCCAGCAGCCACGCTTGGGAAGAGACCCAGTACTTC.

This clone has just one count. V and J are TRBV27 and TRBJ2-7, with D possibly matching TRBD1 (6 bases). The length of the CDR3 is 15 residues. Deletions cut 1 base from V and 2 bases from J, with 12 bases between. Per germline, CDR1 MNHEY and CDR2 SMNVEV (reference sequence). DNA of the CDR3: TGTGCCAGCAGTTTATTCGGACAGCCTGCCTACGAGCAGTACTTC. Translated, it gives CASSLFGQPAYEQYF.

This chain joins TRBV28 and TRBJ2-3; 16 bases align to TRBD2. V shed 3 bases and J 4 bases; nucleotides not matched to a gene: 10. The CDR3 is made up of 19 amino acids. Germline CDR1 reads MDHEN; CDR2 reads SYDVKM. This CDR3 reads CASSLPPGLAGGPADTQYF. As DNA, the CDR3 is TGTGCCAGCAGTTTGCCTCCGGGACTAGCGGGAGGGCCAGCAGATACGCAGTATTTT.

The gene calls are TRBV5-5 and TRBJ1-3; D is ambiguous. The CDR3 loop spans 11 amino acids. V lost 1 base and J 14 bases, leaving 10 bases between the germline ends. The V gene's germline CDR1 is SGHKS and CDR2 YYEKEE (reference sequence). The CDR3 region is CASSLFEGLYF. The CDR3, as DNA: TGTGCCAGCAGCTTGTTTGAGGGTTTATATTTT.

The chain couples TRBV30 to TRBJ2-7, with D hard to call. Germline V lookup: CDR1 GTSNPN, CDR2 SVGIG (reference sequence). The CDR3 covers 14 residues. Trimming pared 4 bases from V and 2 bases from J, leaving 15 bases between. The CDR3 region is CAWNPSDGAYEQYF. CDR3 in DNA: TGTGCCTGGAACCCGTCGGACGGTGCCTACGAGCAGTACTTC.

This chain joins TRBV7-9 and TRBJ1-1; the D gene is possibly TRBD1 (5 bases). CDR3 length equals 14 residues. The germline V gene encodes CDR1 SEHNR and CDR2 FQNEAQ (reference sequence). V gave up 11 bases and J gave up 1 base, with 17 bases separating them. CDR3: CAVPGYSGNTEAFF. CDR3 in DNA: TGTGCCGTTCCAGGGTACAGTGGGAACACTGAAGCTTTCTTT.

V usage is TRBV7-9 and J usage is TRBJ1-1, with D perhaps matching TRBD1 (5 bases). The germline V gene has CDR1 SEHNR and CDR2 FQNEAQ (reference sequence). V lost 5 bases to trimming and J lost 1 base, with 17 bases between them. CDR3 length: 16 amino acids. The CDR3 loop is CASSLLPGTANTEAFF. The CDR3 bases are TGTGCCAGCAGCCTGCTACCGGGGACGGCGAACACTGAAGCTTTCTTT.

The rearrangement joins TRBV9 to TRBJ1-2, with D perhaps TRBD1 (6 bases). V lost 1 base and J lost 1, with 17 bases in between. This CDR3 has 17 amino acids. The germline gives CDR1 SGDLS, CDR2 YYNGEE. The CDR3 DNA sequence: TGTGCCAGCAGCGTAAAGTTCGGGGGGCCTGGTAACTATGGCTACACCTTC. Protein sequence: CASSVKFGGPGNYGYTF.

The genes are TRBV7-9 and TRBJ2-2; a weak D match, TRBD1 (6 bases). This CDR3 region has 15 residues. The germline V and J ends were trimmed by 5 bases and 5 bases, with 15 bases remaining between them. CDR1 is SEHNR and CDR2 is FQNEAQ in the germline V gene (reference sequence). The CDR3 is CASSPWGQLTGELFF. CDR3 bases: TGTGCCAGCAGCCCCTGGGGACAATTAACCGGGGAGCTGTTTTTT.

The chain carries TRBV27 and TRBJ2-7; 10 bases agree with TRBD2. The germline V gene has CDR1 MNHEY and CDR2 SMNVEV (reference sequence). Trimming took 4 bases from V and 5 from J; bases not matched to a gene: 11. The CDR3 consists of 16 residues. In DNA, the CDR3 is TGTGCCAGCAGTTCCTTACTAGCGGGATATGGGGACGAGCAGTACTTC. Protein sequence: CASSSLLAGYGDEQYF.

Only a few counts were recorded for this clone. For the CDR3, the DNA is TGCGCCAGCAGCTTAGATATGGGGGCAAATCAGCCCCAGCATTTT. Protein product: CASSLDMGANQPQHF. The rearrangement joins TRBV5-1 to TRBJ1-5; D possibly corresponds to TRBD1 (6 bases). This CDR3 contains 15 residues. Germline CDR1 and CDR2: SGHRS and YFSETQ. V lost 2 bases and J 4 bases, leaving 13 bases between the germline ends.

Concerning this clone itself: Other nucleotide sequences in the sample specify the same CDR3. The chain combines TRBV20-1 with TRBJ1-2, with D maybe TRBD1 (5 bases). This CDR3 has 11 residues. Trimming pared 3 bases from V and 4 bases from J, leaving 6 bases between. Germline V gene lookup returns CDR1 DFQATT and CDR2 SNEGSKA (reference sequence). In DNA form, the CDR3 reads TGCAGTGCTAGGGGGGGCTATGGCTACACCTTC. Translated: CSARGGYGYTF.

This chain joins TRBV6-1 and TRBJ1-4; TRBD1 agrees at 7 bases. Germline V CDR1 and CDR2: MNHNS, SASEGT. V lost 3 bases to trimming and J lost 6 bases; unmatched junction nucleotides: 10. There are 16 residues in the CDR3. The CDR3 reads CASSESDRVEDEKLFF. CDR3 bases: TGTGCCAGCAGTGAGTCTGACAGGGTGGAGGATGAAAAACTGTTTTTT.

The chain employs TRBV29-1 and TRBJ2-3, with 9 bases identical to TRBD1. The length of the CDR3 is 17 residues. The trim removed 6 bases at V and 3 bases at J, leaving 16 bases unmatched. Per the germline V gene, CDR1 is SQVTM and CDR2 is ANQGSEA. In nucleotides, the CDR3 is TGCAGCGTGGAATCCCCTGGGACAGGGACCGGGACAGATACGCAGTATTTT. This gives the protein CSVESPGTGTGTDTQYF.

V is TRBV27 and J is TRBJ2-7; 10 positions match TRBD2. After removal of 4 bases from V and 4 bases from J, the junction contained 13 bases not matched to a gene. The CDR3 is made up of 17 amino acids. Germline V lookup: CDR1 MNHEY, CDR2 SMNVEV (reference sequence). CDR3 coding DNA: TGTGCCAGCAGTTATAGGCCCAGGGCTAGCGGGAGATACGAGCAGTACTTC. Translating it yields CASSYRPRASGRYEQYF.

The chain has TRBV19 and TRBJ2-1; 7 bases align to TRBD2. Germline V gene data show CDR1 as LNHDA and CDR2 as SQIVND (reference sequence). The V segment lost 5 bases and the J segment 5 bases; nucleotides outside the gene matches: 15. This CDR3 comprises 17 residues. In DNA form, the CDR3 reads TGTGCCAGTAGTGCCCGCGTGGCAGCGGGGCGCCACAATGAGCAGTTCTTC. Its protein product is CASSARVAAGRHNEQFF.

The rearrangement joins TRBV19 to TRBJ2-3, with 7 bases fitting TRBD2. CDR3 length: 13 amino acids. V trimming: 2 bases; J trimming: 6 bases; junction bases outside the gene matches: 2. Germline assignment: CDR1 LNHDA and CDR2 SQIVND (reference sequence). CDR3 sequence (DNA): TGTGCCAGTAGTATAAACGGGGGGGATACGCAGTATTTT. As protein: CASSINGGDTQYF. Full variable domain (rest looked up from reference TRBV19 and TRBJ2-3): DGGITQSPKYLFRKEGQNVTLSCEQNLNHDAMYWYRQDPGQGLRLIYYSQIVNDFQKGDIAEGYSVSREKKESFPLTVTSAQKNPTAFYLCASSINGGDTQYFGPGTRLTVL.

This rearrangement joins TRBV14 to TRBJ2-1, with TRBD1 matching 7 bases. V shed 4 bases, J shed 10 bases, and the junction held 7 bases outside the gene matches. The CDR3 runs to 13 residues. Germline V CDR1 and CDR2: SGHDN, FVKESK. CDR3 in amino acids: CASSPRQGNEQFF. CDR3 nucleotides: TGTGCCAGCAGCCCCCGACAGGGTAACGAGCAGTTCTTC.

The chain links TRBV6-5 to TRBJ1-1; no clear D gene. The CDR3 runs to 15 residues. The germline CDR1 and CDR2 sequences are MNHEY and SVGAGI. Between the trimmed V and J ends, which lost 0 bases and 5 bases, there was a span of 13 bases. CDR3 nucleotide sequence: TGTGCCAGCAGTTACTCGAGAGGGTATTGGACTGAAGCTTTCTTT. Protein: CASSYSRGYWTEAFF.

This clone has just one count. This sequence joins TRBV28 and TRBJ2-7; 12 bases map to TRBD2. The CDR3 loop spans 21 amino acids. The junction had 27 bases not matched to a gene; V was cut back by 7 bases and J by 5 bases. Germline CDR1 is MDHEN and CDR2 is SYDVKM. CDR3 amino acids: CASIRSGWSRLAGVRRNEQYF. Here the CDR3 DNA reads TGTGCCAGCATCAGGTCAGGGTGGTCCCGACTAGCGGGAGTTCGGCGAAACGAGCAGTACTTC.

The chain links TRBV4-3 to TRBJ1-2; D possibly corresponds to TRBD1 (6 bases). Germline V gene lookup returns CDR1 LGHNA and CDR2 YSLEER. Trimming pared 1 base from V and 1 base from J, leaving 13 bases between. The CDR3 has 16 residues. The CDR3 reads CASSQARQDFNYGYTF. CDR3 sequence (DNA): TGCGCCAGCAGCCAAGCCAGACAGGATTTTAACTATGGCTACACCTTC.

The count of this clone is one. The chain carries TRBV11-1 and TRBJ2-3; TRBD2 matches 9 bases. The CDR3 totals 18 residues. J lost 4 bases, V lost 2 bases, and 13 bases had no gene match. The germline V gene encodes CDR1 SGHAT and CDR2 FQDESV (reference sequence). The CDR3: CASSLRFRQREVADTQYF. Here the CDR3 DNA reads TGTGCCAGCAGCTTAAGGTTCCGTCAGCGGGAGGTCGCAGATACGCAGTATTTT.

The chain recombines TRBV7-2 with TRBJ2-7, with D hard to call. The ends were cut back, 3 bases at V and 2 bases at J, with 5 bases in the middle. The CDR3 is 12 amino acids. From germline, CDR1 is SGHTA and CDR2 FQGNSA. The chain's CDR3 is CASSLLAYEQYF. Here the CDR3 DNA reads TGTGCCAGCAGCTTGCTAGCCTACGAGCAGTACTTC. The complete variable domain, with remaining parts taken from reference TRBV7-2 and TRBJ2-7, reads GAGVSQSPSNKVTEKGKDVELRCDPISGHTALYWYRQSLGQGLEFLIYFQGNSAPDKSGLPSDRFSAERTGGSVSTLTIQRTQQEDSAVYLCASSLLAYEQYFGPGTRLTVT.

V and J are TRBV27 and TRBJ2-7; weak D call: TRBD1 (6 bases). The germline V gene encodes CDR1 MNHEY and CDR2 SMNVEV (reference sequence). The CDR3 has 16 amino acids. Trimming pared 8 bases from V and 0 bases from J, leaving 20 bases between. The CDR3 bases are TGTGCCAGCCACTCTTTCACAGGGACCGACTCCTACGAGCAGTACTTC. Amino acids: CASHSFTGTDSYEQYF.

The genes are TRBV11-2 and TRBJ2-7; D unresolved. Per germline, CDR1 SGHAT and CDR2 FQNNGV. Trimming cost V 4 bases and J 6 bases, with 10 bases left between them. This CDR3 is built from 12 residues. The DNA of the CDR3 is TGTGCCAGCAGCTCCACGAACAGCGAGCAGTACTTC. This translates into CASSSTNSEQYF.